This entry lists 25 T cell receptor beta chains sequenced from one sample in a study of blood T cell repertoires in COVID-19. Sequenced by immunoSEQ multiplex PCR; TCRdb stores in-frame clones only, minus some. The table shows 70,000 to 95,000 clones, with roughly 78% occurring only once. The sequenced sample consisted of peripheral blood. These receptors originate from a human donor in a cohort sampled during active COVID-19.

The chain links TRBV15 to TRBJ1-4, with TRBD1 matching 7 bases. CDR1 is LNHNV and CDR2 is YYDKDF in the germline V gene (reference sequence). Trimming cost V 4 bases and J 8 bases; bases outside gene matches: 7. This CDR3 region has 14 residues. The CDR3 nucleotides read TGTGCCACCAGCAAAGGGGGCGTGGACGAAAAACTGTTTTTT. Protein: CATSKGGVDEKLFF.

This clone appeared once. The rearrangement uses TRBV20-1 and TRBJ1-5, with a weak D call TRBD1 (5 bases). V was shortened by 7 bases and J by 5 bases, with 6 bases between the two germline ends. This CDR3 comprises 10 residues. Looked up from germline, CDR1 is DFQATT and CDR2 is SNEGSKA (reference sequence). The CDR3 loop reads CSGGDQPQHF. The CDR3 DNA sequence: TGCAGTGGGGGGGATCAGCCCCAGCATTTT.

This CDR3 reads CASSPPLAGYEQFF. The CDR3 region has the DNA TGCGCCAGCAGCCCCCCACTAGCGGGCTATGAGCAGTTCTTC. The gene calls are TRBV5-1 and TRBJ2-1, with 9 bases lining up with TRBD2. V lost 4 bases, J lost 8 bases, and 7 bases stayed unmatched. Germline V CDR1 and CDR2: SGHRS, YFSETQ. There are 14 residues in the CDR3. Filled out from reference TRBV5-1 and TRBJ2-1, the complete variable domain reads KAGVTQTPRYLIKTRGQQVTLSCSPISGHRSVSWYQQTPGQGLQFLFEYFSETQRNKGNFPGRFSGRQFSNSRSEMNVSTLELGDSALYLCASSPPLAGYEQFFGPGTRLTVL.

V is TRBV19 and J is TRBJ1-5; the match to TRBD1 covers 9 bases. There are 14 residues in the CDR3. Per the germline V gene, CDR1 is LNHDA and CDR2 is SQIVND (reference sequence). V gave up 7 bases and J gave up 5 bases; unmatched junction bases: 6. CDR3 region: CASTGTGSYQPQHF. The CDR3 region has the DNA TGTGCCAGTACTGGGACAGGGTCTTATCAGCCCCAGCATTTT.

J is TRBJ2-7 and V is TRBV28; 8 nucleotides align to TRBD1. Germline CDR1 and CDR2: MDHEN and SYDVKM. This CDR3 has 14 amino acids. The trim removed 6 bases at V and 4 bases at J, leaving 8 bases unmatched. The CDR3 DNA follows: TGTGCCAGCAGCCTCCAGGGGGCGTGGTACGAGCAGTACTTC. Translation: CASSLQGAWYEQYF.

The V and J genes are TRBV19 and TRBJ2-1; TRBD1 aligns across 9 bases. Germline values: CDR1 LNHDA, CDR2 SQIVND (reference sequence). The CDR3 length is 11 residues. Unmatched junction bases numbered 4, after V lost 4 bases and J lost 15 bases. The CDR3 here is CASSRGQGAFF. In DNA, the CDR3 is TGTGCCAGTAGTAGGGGACAGGGTGCGTTCTTC.

The chain joins TRBV6-5 to TRBJ2-1; 13 bases fit TRBD2. Unmatched junction bases numbered 8, after V lost 7 bases and J lost 8 bases. The CDR3 runs 15 residues. Germline CDR1 reads MNHEY; CDR2 reads SVGAGI. CDR3 protein: CASNDGTSGVDEQFF. As DNA, the CDR3 is TGTGCCAGCAACGACGGGACTAGCGGGGTCGATGAGCAGTTCTTC.

The rearrangement uses TRBV4-1 and TRBJ2-3, with 10 bases aligning to TRBD2. Germline CDR1 and CDR2: MGHRA and YSYEKL. V lost 1 base and J lost 6; bases outside the gene matches: 13. This CDR3 is 18 amino acids long. The CDR3 nucleotides read TGCGCCAGCAGCCAAGGAGGCGGAATAGCGGGGGGCCGGGATACGCAGTATTTT. The encoded protein is CASSQGGGIAGGRDTQYF.

The chain uses TRBV6-5 and TRBJ2-7; 8 bases fit TRBD1. The germline gives CDR1 MNHEY, CDR2 SVGAGI. V shed 6 bases and J 5 bases; nucleotides not matched to a gene: 3. The CDR3 extends over 12 amino acids. CDR3 sequence reads: CASSPDRDEQYF. Here the CDR3 DNA reads TGTGCCAGCAGCCCGGACAGGGACGAGCAGTACTTC.

CDR3 sequence: CASRGAGVDEQFF. The CDR3 DNA reads TGTGCCAGCAGGGGGGCAGGGGTGGATGAGCAGTTCTTC. The genes are TRBV28 and TRBJ2-1, with a tentative D call TRBD1 (6 bases). Looked up from germline, CDR1 is MDHEN and CDR2 is SYDVKM. Trimming cost V 6 bases and J 8 bases, with 14 bases left between them. This CDR3 comprises 13 residues. Complete variable domain (other parts from reference TRBV28 and TRBJ2-1): DVKVTQSSRYLVKRTGEKVFLECVQDMDHENMFWYRQDPGLGLRLIYFSYDVKMKEKGDIPEGYSVSREKKERFSLILESASTNQTSMYLCASRGAGVDEQFFGPGTRLTVL.

In its sample, this clone was seen once. The rearrangement joins TRBV11-2 to TRBJ1-6, with a tentative D call TRBD1 (5 bases). Trimming left V 4 bases short and J 8 bases short, with 15 bases between. CDR1 is SGHAT and CDR2 is FQNNGV in the germline V gene. The CDR3 spans 15 residues. The CDR3 DNA reads as TGTGCCAGCAGCTCTCAGCAGGGTATGGATTCACCCCTCCACTTT. Its protein product is CASSSQQGMDSPLHF.

CDR3 region: CASSSAGGVETQYF. DNA of the CDR3: TGTGCCAGCAGCTCGGCGGGGGGCGTGGAGACCCAGTACTTC. The V and J genes are TRBV5-6 and TRBJ2-5; TRBD2 aligns across 8 bases. Germline CDR1 reads SGHDT; CDR2 reads YYEEEE. CDR3 length: 14 residues. After removal of 3 bases from V and 5 bases from J, the junction contained 6 bases not matched to a gene.

This clone was observed a handful of times. V is TRBV7-9 and J is TRBJ2-5; TRBD1 aligns across 11 bases. This CDR3 has 15 amino acids. With V trimmed by 5 bases and J by 4 bases, 6 bases remained unmatched. Germline V gene data show CDR1 as SEHNR and CDR2 as FQNEAQ (reference sequence). CDR3 coding DNA: TGTGCCAGCAGCGCGGGACAGGGGGTAGGAGAGACCCAGTACTTC. Translated, it gives CASSAGQGVGETQYF. Full variable domain (remainder filled in from reference TRBV7-9 and TRBJ2-5): DTGVSQNPRHKITKRGQNVTFRCDPISEHNRLYWYRQTLGQGPEFLTYFQNEAQLEKSRLLSDRFSAERPKGSFSTLEIQRTEQGDSAMYLCASSAGQGVGETQYFGPGTRLLVL.

This chain joins TRBV5-1 and TRBJ1-6; maybe TRBD1 (5 bases). Trimming removed 3 bases at V and 5 bases at J, with 9 bases between. This CDR3 is 14 amino acids long. Germline CDR1 SGHRS, CDR2 YFSETQ. CDR3 nucleotides: TGCGCCAGCAGCTCAGGGAGGGATAATTCACCCCTCCACTTT. It translates to CASSSGRDNSPLHF.

The chain links TRBV6-2 or TRBV6-3 to TRBJ1-1; 7 positions match TRBD1. The V gene end was trimmed by 2 bases and the J gene end by 5 bases; junction bases not matched to a gene: 11. Germline V gives CDR1 MNHEY, CDR2 SVGEGT. The CDR3 is made up of 16 amino acids. The chain's CDR3 is CASSYTKDRMGTEAFF. The CDR3 DNA reads as TGTGCCAGCAGTTACACGAAGGACAGGATGGGAACTGAAGCTTTCTTT.

The chain recombines TRBV7-9 with TRBJ2-2; D gene uncertain. Germline lookup yields CDR1 SEHNR and CDR2 FQNEAQ (reference sequence). The CDR3 loop spans 16 amino acids. V gave up 4 bases and J gave up 4 bases, with 16 bases separating them. The CDR3 region is CASSSLAGSFTGELFF. The CDR3, as DNA: TGTGCCAGCAGCTCACTCGCCGGGTCCTTCACCGGGGAGCTGTTTTTT.

This clone was seen only a few times. The gene calls are TRBV5-1 and TRBJ2-5, with TRBD2 matching over 11 bases. Trimming removed 1 base from V and 5 bases from J; junction bases left unmatched: 10. Germline lookup yields CDR1 SGHRS and CDR2 YFSETQ. The CDR3 spans 17 residues. The CDR3 sequence is CASSLRPSGGIWETQYF. The DNA of the CDR3 is TGCGCCAGCAGCTTGAGGCCTAGCGGGGGGATTTGGGAGACCCAGTACTTC.

The gene calls are TRBV6-2 or TRBV6-3 and TRBJ2-2; 8 nucleotides match TRBD2. The CDR3 is 17 residues long. Germline V gene lookup returns CDR1 MNHEY and CDR2 SVGEGT. V lost 0 bases, J lost 3 bases, and 6 bases stayed unmatched. The CDR3 DNA reads TGTGCCAGCAGTTACTCGAGTCTAGCGGGTTACACCGGGGAGCTGTTTTTT. Translating gives CASSYSSLAGYTGELFF.

This clone was detected a few times. The chain links TRBV4-1 to TRBJ2-6; 8 nucleotides line up with TRBD1. This CDR3 has 17 amino acids. Unmatched junction bases numbered 8, after V lost 4 bases and J lost 3 bases. Germline CDR1 and CDR2: MGHRA and YSYEKL. The CDR3 here is CASSLSQGARGANVLTF. In nucleotides, the CDR3 is TGCGCCAGCAGCCTTTCGCAGGGGGCGCGTGGGGCCAACGTCCTGACTTTC.

The J gene is TRBJ1-1, the V gene TRBV11-2; 8 bases are a match to TRBD1. The CDR3 is 15 amino acids. The trim removed 5 bases at V and 6 bases at J, leaving 11 bases unmatched. Germline V gene data show CDR1 as SGHAT and CDR2 as FQNNGV. The CDR3 loop reads CASSTPTGEVSEAFF. CDR3 DNA sequence: TGTGCCAGCAGCACCCCGACAGGGGAGGTTTCTGAAGCTTTCTTT.

CDR3 bases: TGTGCCAGCCGCGGCTGGCGGGGGCGTTTTGTGGATACGCAGTATTTT. Its translation: CASRGWRGRFVDTQYF. V usage is TRBV27 and J usage is TRBJ2-3, with D possibly being TRBD2 (7 bases). CDR3 length equals 16 residues. Germline loops: CDR1 MNHEY, CDR2 SMNVEV (reference sequence). V lost 8 bases and J 6 bases, leaving 24 bases between the germline ends.

CDR3 nucleotide sequence: TGTGCCAGCAGCTTACAGGGGGCCGCAGATACGCAGTATTTT. It codes for CASSLQGAADTQYF. This sequence joins TRBV7-9 and TRBJ2-3, with 8 bases fitting TRBD1. Germline values: CDR1 SEHNR, CDR2 FQNEAQ (reference sequence). Unmatched junction bases numbered 2, after V lost 2 bases and J lost 4 bases. The length of the CDR3 is 14 residues.

The CDR3 DNA sequence: TGTGCCAGCAGCGTCACAGGGGAGACCCAGTACTTC. Translated: CASSVTGETQYF. The V and J genes are TRBV9 and TRBJ2-5; D possibly corresponds to TRBD1 (6 bases). Germline CDR1 reads SGDLS; CDR2 reads YYNGEE. The CDR3 has 12 residues. V shed 2 bases and J shed 5 bases, with 7 bases lying between them.

J is TRBJ2-7 and V is TRBV2; 8 nucleotides line up with TRBD1. From germline, CDR1 is SNHLY and CDR2 FYNNEI. This CDR3 is built from 13 residues. Unmatched junction bases numbered 8, after V lost 8 bases and J lost 5 bases. Here the CDR3 reads CASCVDRVDEQYF. In nucleotides, the CDR3 is TGTGCCAGCTGCGTGGACAGGGTCGACGAGCAGTACTTC.

V and J are TRBV27 and TRBJ1-5; D might be TRBD1 (5 bases). From germline, CDR1 is MNHEY and CDR2 SMNVEV (reference sequence). There are 16 residues in the CDR3. V was pared by 11 bases and J by 0 bases, with 20 bases between. CDR3 residues: CAAGWPGVYSNQPQHF. The CDR3 nucleotides are TGTGCCGCGGGGTGGCCGGGGGTTTATAGCAATCAGCCCCAGCATTTT.